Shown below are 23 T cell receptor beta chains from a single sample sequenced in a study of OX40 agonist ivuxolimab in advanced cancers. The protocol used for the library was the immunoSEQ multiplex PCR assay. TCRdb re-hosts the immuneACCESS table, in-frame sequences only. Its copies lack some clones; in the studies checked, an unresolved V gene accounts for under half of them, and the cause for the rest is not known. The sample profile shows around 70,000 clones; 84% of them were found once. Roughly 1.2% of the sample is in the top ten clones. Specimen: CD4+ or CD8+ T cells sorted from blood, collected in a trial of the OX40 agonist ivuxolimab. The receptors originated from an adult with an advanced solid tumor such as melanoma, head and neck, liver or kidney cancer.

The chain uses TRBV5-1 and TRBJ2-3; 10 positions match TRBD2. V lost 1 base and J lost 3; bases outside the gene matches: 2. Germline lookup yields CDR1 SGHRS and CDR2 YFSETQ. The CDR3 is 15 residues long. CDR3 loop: CASSLMTSGTDTQYF. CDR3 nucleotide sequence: TGCGCCAGCAGCTTGATGACTAGCGGGACAGATACGCAGTATTTT.

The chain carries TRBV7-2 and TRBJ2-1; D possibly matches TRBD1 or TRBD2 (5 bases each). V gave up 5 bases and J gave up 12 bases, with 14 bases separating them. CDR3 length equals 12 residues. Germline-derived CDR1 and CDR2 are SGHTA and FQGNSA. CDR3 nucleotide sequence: TGTGCCAGCAGCCCCTTTCGGGACCGGCAGTTCTTC. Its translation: CASSPFRDRQFF.

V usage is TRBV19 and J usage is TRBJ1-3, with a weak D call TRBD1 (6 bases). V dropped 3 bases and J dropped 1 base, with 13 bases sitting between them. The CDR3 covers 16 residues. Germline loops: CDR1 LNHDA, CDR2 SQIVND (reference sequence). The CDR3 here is CASSIFGGGSGNTIYF. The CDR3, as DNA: TGTGCCAGTAGTATTTTCGGAGGGGGATCTGGAAACACCATATATTTT.

The DNA for the CDR3 is TGTGCCAGCACCCTCTCGAGAGATACGCAGTATTTT. Translated: CASTLSRDTQYF. The gene calls are TRBV7-2 and TRBJ2-3; D not certain. The CDR3 has 12 residues. Trimming pared 7 bases from V and 5 bases from J, leaving 10 bases between. Germline CDR1 reads SGHTA; CDR2 reads FQGNSA. Looking up the rest from reference TRBV7-2 and TRBJ2-3 gives the full variable domain: GAGVSQSPSNKVTEKGKDVELRCDPISGHTALYWYRQSLGQGLEFLIYFQGNSAPDKSGLPSDRFSAERTGGSVSTLTIQRTQQEDSAVYLCASTLSRDTQYFGPGTRLTVL.

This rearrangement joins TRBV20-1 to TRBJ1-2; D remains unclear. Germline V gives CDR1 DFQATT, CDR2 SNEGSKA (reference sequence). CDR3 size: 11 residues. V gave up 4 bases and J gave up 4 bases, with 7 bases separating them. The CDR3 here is CSATGTYGYTF. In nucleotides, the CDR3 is TGCAGTGCTACAGGTACCTATGGCTACACCTTC.

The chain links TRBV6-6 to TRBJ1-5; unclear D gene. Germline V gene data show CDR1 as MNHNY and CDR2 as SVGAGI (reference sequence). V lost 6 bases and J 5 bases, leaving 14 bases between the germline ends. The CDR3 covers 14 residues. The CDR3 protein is CASSPQSFYQPQHF. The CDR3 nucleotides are TGTGCCAGCAGCCCCCAAAGTTTCTATCAGCCCCAGCATTTT.

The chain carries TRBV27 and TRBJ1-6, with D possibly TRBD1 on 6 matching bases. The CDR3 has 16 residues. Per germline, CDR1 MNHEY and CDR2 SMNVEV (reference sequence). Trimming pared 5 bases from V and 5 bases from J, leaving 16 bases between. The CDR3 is CASSPRRGFNNSPLHF. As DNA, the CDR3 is TGTGCCAGCAGTCCCCGAAGGGGGTTTAATAATTCACCCCTCCACTTT.

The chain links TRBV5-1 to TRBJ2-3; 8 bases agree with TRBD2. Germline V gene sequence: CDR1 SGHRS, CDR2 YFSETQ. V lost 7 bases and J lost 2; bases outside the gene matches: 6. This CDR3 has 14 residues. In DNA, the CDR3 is TGCGCCAGCGCCCCGGGACTAGTCACAGATACGCAGTATTTT. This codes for CASAPGLVTDTQYF.

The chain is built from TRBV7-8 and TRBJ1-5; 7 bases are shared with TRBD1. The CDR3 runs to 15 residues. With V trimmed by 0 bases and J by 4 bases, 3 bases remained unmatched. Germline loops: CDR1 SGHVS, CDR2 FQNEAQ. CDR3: CASSLAGTVNQPQHF. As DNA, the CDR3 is TGTGCCAGCAGCTTAGCCGGGACAGTAAATCAGCCCCAGCATTTT. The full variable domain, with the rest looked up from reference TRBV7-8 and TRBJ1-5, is GAGVSQSPRYKVAKRGQDVALRCDPISGHVSLFWYQQALGQGPEFLTYFQNEAQLDKSGLPSDRFFAERPEGSVSTLKIQRTQQEDSAVYLCASSLAGTVNQPQHFGDGTRLSIL.

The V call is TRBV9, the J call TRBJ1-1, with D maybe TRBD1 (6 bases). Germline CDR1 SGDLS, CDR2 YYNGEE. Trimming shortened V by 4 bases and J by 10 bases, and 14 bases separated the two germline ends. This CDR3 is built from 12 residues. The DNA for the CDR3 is TGTGCCAGCAGCCCGCGACAGGACGTAGCTTTCTTT. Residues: CASSPRQDVAFF.

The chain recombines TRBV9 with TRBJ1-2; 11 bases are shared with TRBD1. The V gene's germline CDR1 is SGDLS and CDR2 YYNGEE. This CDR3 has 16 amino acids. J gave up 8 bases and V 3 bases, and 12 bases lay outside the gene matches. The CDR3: CASSAHLGQGARGYTF. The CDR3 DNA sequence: TGTGCCAGCAGCGCCCACTTAGGACAGGGGGCACGAGGCTACACCTTC.

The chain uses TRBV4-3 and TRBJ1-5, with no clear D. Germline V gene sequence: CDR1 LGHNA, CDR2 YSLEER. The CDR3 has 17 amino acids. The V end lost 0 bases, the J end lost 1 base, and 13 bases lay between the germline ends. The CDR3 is CASSQDLVPASNQPQHF. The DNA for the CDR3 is TGCGCCAGCAGCCAAGATCTCGTCCCAGCCAGCAATCAGCCCCAGCATTTT.

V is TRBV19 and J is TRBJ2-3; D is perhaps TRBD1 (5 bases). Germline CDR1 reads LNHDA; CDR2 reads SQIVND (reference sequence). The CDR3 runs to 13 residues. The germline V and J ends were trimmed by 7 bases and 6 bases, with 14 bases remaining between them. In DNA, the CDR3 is TGTGCCAGTATGACAGCCCGGCGGGATACGCAGTATTTT. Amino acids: CASMTARRDTQYF.

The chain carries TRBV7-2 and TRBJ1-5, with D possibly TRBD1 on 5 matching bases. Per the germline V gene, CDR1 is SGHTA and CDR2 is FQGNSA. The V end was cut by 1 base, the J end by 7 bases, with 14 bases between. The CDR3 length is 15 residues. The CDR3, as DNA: TGTGCCAGCAGCTTAGTTGCAGGGTCGGAGCAGCCCCAGCATTTT. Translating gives CASSLVAGSEQPQHF.

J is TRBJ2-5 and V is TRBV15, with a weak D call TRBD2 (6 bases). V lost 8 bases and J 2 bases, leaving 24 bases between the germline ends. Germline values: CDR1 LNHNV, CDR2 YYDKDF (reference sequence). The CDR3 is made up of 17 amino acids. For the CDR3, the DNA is TGTGCCACCCTGAACACGGAGGGCAGGGAGGATCAAGAGACCCAGTACTTC. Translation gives CATLNTEGREDQETQYF.

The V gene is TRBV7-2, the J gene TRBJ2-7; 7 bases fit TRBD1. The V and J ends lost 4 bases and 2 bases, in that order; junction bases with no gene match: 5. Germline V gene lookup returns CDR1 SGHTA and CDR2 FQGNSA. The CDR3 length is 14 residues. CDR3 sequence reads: CASSWRQGAYEQYF. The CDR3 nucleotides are TGTGCCAGCAGCTGGAGACAGGGTGCCTACGAGCAGTACTTC.

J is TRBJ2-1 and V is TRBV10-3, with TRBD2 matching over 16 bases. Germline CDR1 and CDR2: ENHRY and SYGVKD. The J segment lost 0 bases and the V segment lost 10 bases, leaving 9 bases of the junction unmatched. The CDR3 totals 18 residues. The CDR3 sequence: CATTGTSGGDSSYNEQFF. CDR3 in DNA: TGTGCCACCACCGGGACTAGCGGGGGGGACAGCTCCTACAATGAGCAGTTCTTC.

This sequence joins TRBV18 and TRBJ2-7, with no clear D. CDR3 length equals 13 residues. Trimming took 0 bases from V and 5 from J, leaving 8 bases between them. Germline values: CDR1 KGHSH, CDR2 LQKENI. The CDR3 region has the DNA TGTGCCAGCTCACCACCCCCCCGCCACGAGCAGTACTTC. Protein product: CASSPPPRHEQYF.

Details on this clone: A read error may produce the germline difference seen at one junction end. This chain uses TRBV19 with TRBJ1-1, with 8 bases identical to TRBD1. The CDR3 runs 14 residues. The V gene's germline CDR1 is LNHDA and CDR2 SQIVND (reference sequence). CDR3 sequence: CAGRLRGLGTEAFF. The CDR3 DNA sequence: TGTGCCGGTAGGCTCAGGGGGCTCGGGACTGAAGCTTTCTTT.

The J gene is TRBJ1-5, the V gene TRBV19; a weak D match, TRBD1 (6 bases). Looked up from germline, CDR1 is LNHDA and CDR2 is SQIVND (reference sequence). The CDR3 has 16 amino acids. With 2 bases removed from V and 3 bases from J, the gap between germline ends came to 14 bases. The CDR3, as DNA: TGTGCCAGTAGTATATACCCAGGGGAGGCCAATCAGCCCCAGCATTTT. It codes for CASSIYPGEANQPQHF. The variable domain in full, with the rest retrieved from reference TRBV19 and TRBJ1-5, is DGGITQSPKYLFRKEGQNVTLSCEQNLNHDAMYWYRQDPGQGLRLIYYSQIVNDFQKGDIAEGYSVSREKKESFPLTVTSAQKNPTAFYLCASSIYPGEANQPQHFGDGTRLSIL.

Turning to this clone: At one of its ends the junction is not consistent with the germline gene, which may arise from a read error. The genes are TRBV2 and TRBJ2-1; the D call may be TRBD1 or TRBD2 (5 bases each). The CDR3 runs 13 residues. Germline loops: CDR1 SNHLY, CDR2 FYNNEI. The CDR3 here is CASSEGGWVQLVF. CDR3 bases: TGTGCCAGCAGTGAAGGGGGGTGGGTCCAACTGGTCTTC.

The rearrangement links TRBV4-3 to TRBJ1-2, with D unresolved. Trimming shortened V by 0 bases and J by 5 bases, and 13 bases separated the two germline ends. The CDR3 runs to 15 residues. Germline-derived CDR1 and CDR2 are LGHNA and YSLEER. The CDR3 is CASSQDIQMGYGYTF. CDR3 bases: TGCGCCAGCAGCCAAGATATACAAATGGGATATGGCTACACCTTC.

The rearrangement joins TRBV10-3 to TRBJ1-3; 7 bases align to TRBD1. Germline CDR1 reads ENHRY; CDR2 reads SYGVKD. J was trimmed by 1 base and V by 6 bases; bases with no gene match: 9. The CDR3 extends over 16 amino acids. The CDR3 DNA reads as TGTGCCATCAGCTCCCCTGGACAGGCATCTGGAAACACCATATATTTT. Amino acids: CAISSPGQASGNTIYF.